This TCR beta chain is drawn from a study of control samples from healthy donors and cancer patients. V lost 6 bases to trimming and J lost 3 bases, with 8 bases between them. The CDR3 consists of 12 residues. The germline CDR1 and CDR2 sequences are LNHDA and SQIVND (reference sequence). Some clones are missing from TCRdb's copy, which holds only in-frame ones; the method was immunoSEQ multiplex PCR. The sample carries 150,000 to 200,000 clones, approximately 92% recorded once. This clonotype was sampled from a middle-aged woman in good health. The gene calls are TRBV19 and TRBJ1-2; D may be TRBD1 (5 bases). The material sequenced was blood. The CDR3 here is CASSGADYGYTF. CDR3 in DNA: TGTGCCAGTAGCGGGGCCGACTATGGCTACACCTTC.